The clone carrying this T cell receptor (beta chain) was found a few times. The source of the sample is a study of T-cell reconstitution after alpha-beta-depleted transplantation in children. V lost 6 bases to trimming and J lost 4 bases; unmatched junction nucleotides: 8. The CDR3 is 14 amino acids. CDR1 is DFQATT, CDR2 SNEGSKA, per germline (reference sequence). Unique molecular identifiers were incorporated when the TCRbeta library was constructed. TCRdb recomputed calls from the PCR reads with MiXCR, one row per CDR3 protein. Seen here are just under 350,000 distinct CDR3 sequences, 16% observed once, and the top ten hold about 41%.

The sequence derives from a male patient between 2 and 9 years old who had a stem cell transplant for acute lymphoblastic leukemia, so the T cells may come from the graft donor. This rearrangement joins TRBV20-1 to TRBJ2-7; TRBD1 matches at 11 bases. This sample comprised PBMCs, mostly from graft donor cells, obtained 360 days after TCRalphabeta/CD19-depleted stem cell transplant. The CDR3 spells CSASGTGGFYEQYF. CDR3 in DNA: TGCAGTGCCTCCGGGACAGGGGGTTTTTACGAGCAGTACTTC.